This T cell receptor beta chain stems from a study of regulatory T cells in long-lasting Graves disease. The sample holds many counts of this clonotype. The antigen is undetermined. Time point indicated: newly diagnosed GD, antithyroid drugs for less than 3 months. The authors made the TCR library using RNA they extracted from PBMCs. HTBI primers from iRepertoire and Arm-PCR of CDR3 regions yielded the TCR beta libraries. TCRdb re-derived calls from the multiplex PCR reads in MiXCR, one entry per CDR3 protein. The repertoire holds a few hundred thousand distinct CDR3 sequences, approximately 12% seen once, with under 20% in the top ten. Overall study results and limits: Patients with persistent Graves' had lower TCR diversity than newly diagnosed patients.

The CDR3 is made up of 14 amino acids. V shed 2 bases and J shed 2 bases, with 8 bases lying between them. The germline V gene encodes CDR1 LGHDT and CDR2 YNNKEL (reference sequence). These sequences were also reported in another study, on T cells in Graves' hyperthyroidism and ophthalmopathy. That investigation notes: Diagnoses were established using clinical symptoms, serum thyroxine and TRAb, thyroid ultrasound and orbital computed tomography.

The material was peripheral blood mononuclear cells (PBMCs), obtained at new diagnosis, from a patient treated with antithyroid drugs. The origin of this receptor is a woman aged 18-29 years with Graves disease. V usage is TRBV3-1 and J usage is TRBJ2-3; D is ambiguous. The CDR3 nucleotides read TGTGCCAGCAGCCAATCGGTCGCCACAGATACGCAGTATTTT. Translating it yields CASSQSVATDTQYF.